The entry below gives a single T cell receptor (beta chain) sequence along with its context. Its antigen is currently not known. Base qualities are not provided; no much larger clone lies one nucleotide away. From the cysteine through the phenylalanine, the CDR3 covers 13 amino acids. Just the 39-base CDR3 DNA is kept, in frame starting at base 1. CDR1 and CDR2, per the germline V gene, are SGHRS and YFSETQ. Relative to germline, V is 2 bases shorter and J is 6 bases shorter, with 12 bases between their ends. TCR cDNA was synthesized by 5'RACE template switching, through which a universal primer site and unique molecular identifiers were introduced. Priming of cDNA synthesis was performed from both the TCR alpha and TCR beta constant segments. Library amplification involved two PCR steps, and the second step added sample barcodes and sequencing adapters. Sequencing of libraries was performed on Illumina HiSeq 2500 (2x100 bp) or NovaSeq (2x150 bp). In the original analysis: MIGEC handled demultiplexing of reads and collapsing into UMI consensus sequences, while MiXCR performed V(D)J alignment. Vaccine-responding clonotypes were defined with edgeR using replicate PBMC samples, requiring FDR below 0.01 and a log2 fold change above 5 up to day 15. Bulk clonotypes were assigned CD4 or CD8 identity according to which sequenced CD4 or CD8 repertoire held them at higher abundance. TCRdb reanalyzed the raw reads on its own, using fastp at Q25 for trimming and MiXCR for clone calling, and kept in-frame beta chains. Here each entry gathers all rows of one CDR3 protein and keeps the most common genes and DNA. TCRdb, not the authors, supplied the V and J calls. Across this sample there are tens of thousands of distinct CDR3 sequences, with just under 8% seen only once. 41% of the sample goes to the ten largest clones.

This sample is part of a study of T cells after yellow fever vaccination (dated 2019 in TCRdb). Study-wide context: Libraries from fractions with low cell numbers were prepared with the SMART-Seq v4 Ultra Low Input RNA kit. Blood samples were taken at several timepoints before and after primary and secondary immunization, and bulk PBMC replicates and cell subsets were isolated. To follow T-cell clones before and after both primary and booster YFV17D yellow fever vaccination, bulk TCR alpha and beta repertoires underwent longitudinal sequencing. Two healthy male donors, one aged 18 to 30 and one aged 30 to 40 years, were included in the cohort. What the work shows at the level of the full study, not this receptor alone: Computational filtering was needed because FACS-sorted repertoires could contain abundant contaminating clonotypes from the bulk population. Because the study included only two donors, the extent to which the findings can be generalized is limited. Most clones expanded after primary vaccination (around 96% of CD4 and over 80% of CD8) were re-detected after the booster, suggesting that broad memory maintenance occurred. The secondary T-cell response was found to be weaker but faster than the primary response, with a peak reached on day 5 rather than on day 15. A small fraction of clonotypes showed up in both the CD4 and CD8 compartments, probably as a result of convergent recombination.

Per the publication, the treatment or condition label means: live attenuated yellow fever vaccine strain. A standard Ficoll-Paque protocol was used to isolate PBMCs from peripheral blood. Dynabeads CD4 and CD8 positive selection kits were used to isolate the CD4 and CD8 T-cell fractions. TriZol was used to extract RNA from bulk PBMCs, from CD4 and CD8 fractions, and from dextramer-positive and dextramer-negative fractions. Here the sequenced sample was CD8+ T cells sorted from PBMCs, taken on the day of the yellow fever booster vaccination. Here the chain combines TRBV5-1 and TRBJ2-7, with a weak D call of TRBD2 (6 bases match). The receptor's source is a man between 25 and 39 years old who received the YFV17D yellow fever vaccine. The bases read TGCGCCAGCAGCTTCTATGGGGGGAGCGAGCAGTACTTC. Translation gives CASSFYGGSEQYF.